The 8 T cell receptor beta chains presented below share a single source sample, sequenced in a study of metastatic and nonmetastatic thyroid tumors (dated by TCRdb to 2018 to 2020). Library creation used PCR. TCRdb records Illumina HiSeq 4000 as the sequencer. Using fastp trimming at Q25 and MiXCR clonotype assembly, TCRdb reanalyzed the public sequencing data and kept in-frame beta chains. This sample comprises roughly 7,100 clones, more than 20% of them detected only once. 18% of the sample belongs to the ten largest clones. No patient had received any treatment before thyroid surgery. The specimen sequenced was adjacent normal tissue. These receptor sequences come from a female donor with papillary thyroid cancer or a benign thyroid nodule (not recorded which). Some clones in this sample may be carry-over from other donors' samples.

This chain uses TRBV7-9 with TRBJ2-1; possible D gene TRBD2, 5 bases. CDR3 length: 13 amino acids. From germline, CDR1 is SEHNR and CDR2 FQNEAQ (reference sequence). V was shortened by 5 bases and J by 8 bases, with 13 bases between the two germline ends. As DNA, the CDR3 is TGTGCCAGCAGCGCCTCGCAGAGGGATGAGCAGTTCTTC. Protein: CASSASQRDEQFF.

In its sample, this clone is medium-sized. This sequence joins TRBV10-2 and TRBJ1-4, with D unclear. Germline V gene data show CDR1 as WSHSY and CDR2 as SAAADI. Trimming shortened V by 7 bases and J by 8 bases, and 14 bases separated the two germline ends. The CDR3 runs to 13 residues. The chain's CDR3 is CASTEGWGEKLFF. The CDR3 nucleotides read TGCGCCAGCACCGAAGGGTGGGGAGAAAAACTGTTTTTT.

This clone is a singleton in its sample. This CDR3 fails to terminate in the conserved phenylalanine or tryptophan, so it likely reflects a read error. The chain links TRBV20-1 to TRBJ2-1, with unresolved D. This CDR3 comprises 14 residues. The germline V gene has CDR1 DFQATT and CDR2 SNEGSKA (reference sequence). With 6 bases removed from V and 3 bases from J, the gap between germline ends came to 15 bases. CDR3 nucleotide sequence: TGCAGTGCCGCCCCTAGAGCGTACTACAATGAGCAGTTCTTA. Translating gives CSAAPRAYYNEQFL.

This chain connects TRBV27 to TRBJ1-2, with a weak D call TRBD1 (6 bases). V lost 3 bases and J lost 2, with 7 bases in between. The CDR3 covers 13 residues. Per germline, CDR1 MNHEY and CDR2 SMNVEV (reference sequence). The CDR3 region is CASSFGQNYGYTF. CDR3 nucleotide sequence: TGTGCCAGCAGTTTTGGACAGAACTATGGCTACACCTTC.

In its sample, this clone ranks as medium-sized. The CDR3 sequence: CASSLRQGVNNEQFF. CDR3 nucleotide sequence: TGTGCCAGCAGCTTACGACAGGGGGTCAACAATGAGCAGTTCTTC. The J gene is TRBJ2-1, the V gene TRBV7-3, with 9 bases fitting TRBD1. Germline CDR1 SGHTA, CDR2 FQGTGA. CDR3 length: 15 amino acids. Germline trimming cut 2 bases from V and 5 bases from J; bases unmatched to any gene: 4.

This clone is medium-sized (0.01 to 0.1%) in the sample. In DNA, the CDR3 is TGCAGTGCTAGAGATCGGGTCGGGAGGTACGAGCAGTACTTC. This sequence encodes CSARDRVGRYEQYF. The chain uses TRBV20-1 and TRBJ2-7; 7 nucleotides line up with TRBD2. Trimming at V came to 0 bases and at J to 4 bases, leaving 6 bases not matched to a gene. In germline, CDR1 is DFQATT, CDR2 SNEGSKA (reference sequence). The CDR3 extends over 14 amino acids.

This clone was seen only a few times. At one end the junction does not follow the germline gene, possibly because of a read error. The chain links TRBV6-1 to TRBJ2-7; 9 bases agree with TRBD2. The CDR3 runs to 16 residues. Germline-derived CDR1 and CDR2 are MNHNS and SASEGT. Here the CDR3 reads CASRSGLGTSSYEQYF. The CDR3 DNA is TGTGCCAGCAGAAGTGGTCTTGGGACTAGCTCCTACGAGCAATACTTC.

The chain has TRBV20-1 and TRBJ1-6, with TRBD1 matching 11 bases. This CDR3 is built from 13 residues. The V gene end was trimmed by 5 bases and the J gene end by 9 bases; junction bases not matched to a gene: 3. The V gene's germline CDR1 is DFQATT and CDR2 SNEGSKA (reference sequence). CDR3 region: CSAGTGGSSPLHF. DNA of the CDR3: TGCAGTGCTGGGACAGGGGGTAGTTCACCCCTCCACTTT.